This TCR beta chain was sequenced during a study of blood T cell repertoires in COVID-19. Profiled with immunoSEQ multiplex PCR; TCRdb holds only in-frame clones, not every one. The profile covers more than 85,000 clones, with 85% appearing a single time and 35% to 40% taken by the ten largest. CDR1 and CDR2 (germline): MNHEY, SVGAGI. This CDR3 has 12 amino acids. After removal of 6 bases from V and 11 bases from J, the junction contained 9 bases not matched to a gene. The TCR comes from an elderly man with acute or convalescent COVID-19. The sequenced sample was peripheral blood. V usage is TRBV6-5 and J usage is TRBJ1-1; 7 nucleotides agree with TRBD1. In nucleotides, the CDR3 is TGTGCCAGCAGATACCGACAGGGTAGGGCTTTCTTT. Translating gives CASRYRQGRAFF.